This T cell receptor beta chain was profiled in a study of early T cells in non-severe SARS-CoV-2 infection. The CDR3 loop spans 15 amino acids. V was cut by 0 bases and J by 2 bases, with 12 bases left in between. The germline V gene has CDR1 SGHRS and CDR2 YFSETQ. Notes on the study in general: VDJdb matching favored anti-spike CD8 responses, missing private and CD4 specificities.

Unique molecular identifiers tagged individual cDNA molecules. TCRdb passed the 5' RACE reads through MiXCR, listing each CDR3 protein once. The sample consists of about 28,000 distinct CDR3 sequences, under 6% of them appearing once. This clonotype was recorded at least ten times. Its antigen is not known. Sample: whole blood. This clonotype was obtained from an adult who was a healthcare worker with PCR-confirmed SARS-CoV-2 infection or an uninfected control (not recorded which). The chain is built from TRBV5-1 and TRBJ2-7; D is possibly TRBD2 (5 bases). DNA for the CDR3: TGCGCCAGCAGCTTGGGAGGGTATTCGGCCTACGAGCAGTACTTC. It translates to CASSLGGYSAYEQYF.